This is a list of T cell receptor beta chains from one sample in a study of patients and donors after allogeneic stem cell transplantation. TCRdb re-derived calls from the RT-PCR reads in MiXCR, one entry per CDR3 protein. The sample contains about 960,000 distinct CDR3 sequences, roughly 18% of which appear only once. The sample taken for sequencing was blood, either unsorted or a sorted T cell fraction (not recorded which). These receptor sequences come from a human donor who was either an allogeneic HSCT recipient or a stem cell or donor lymphocyte infusion donor (not recorded which). It is not recorded whose cells these are; they may come from a transplant donor. Both conserved end residues are part of each CDR3. D genes are given only for firm matches. Rows give clone size only sometimes, using once, few, many, or a class for an expanded clone.

>TRBD2|TRBJ2-1|NA|TRBV7-2|16
TGTGCCAGCAGCTTAGGAGCGGGGGGCATACTGAATGAGCAGTTCTTC
CASSLGAGGILNEQFF
>NA|TRBJ1-1|NA|TRBV25-1|11
TGTGCCAGCATTAATTTCAGTGAAGCTTTCTTT
CASINFSEAFF
>TRBD2|TRBJ2-7|NA|TRBV28|15
TGTGCCAGCAGTTCCCGTGGACTAGCGGGAGGTTTGCAGTACTTC
CASSSRGLAGGLQYF
>NA|TRBJ1-4|few|TRBV2|13
TGTGCCAGCAGAGGGCGGCTAAATGAAAAACTGTTTTTT
CASRGRLNEKLFF
>NA|TRBJ2-2|many|TRBV12-3/TRBV12-4|15
TGTGCCAGCAGTAGAGGTCAAAGGAACACCGGGGAGCTGTTTTTT
CASSRGQRNTGELFF
>TRBD2|TRBJ2-1|few|TRBV20-1|15
TGCAGTGCGCCTGTTGGGACTAGCGGCGGCTATGAGCAGTTCTTC
CSAPVGTSGGYEQFF
>NA|TRBJ1-1|NA|TRBV27|13
TGTGCCAGCAGTTTATCGTGGGCCACTGAAGCTTTCTTT
CASSLSWATEAFF
>TRBD1|TRBJ2-7|many|TRBV6-1|13
TGTGCCAGCAGGGGACAGGGTCACTACGAGCAGTACTTC
CASRGQGHYEQYF
>TRBD1|TRBJ1-6|NA|TRBV5-1|17
TGCGCCAGCAGCCGAACTGGGACAGGGAGTTTTAATTCACCCCTCCACTTT
CASSRTGTGSFNSPLHF
>TRBD1|TRBJ1-5|few|TRBV12-3/TRBV12-4|16
TGTGCCAGCAGTAAACTACAGGGGGAGAGCAATCAGCCCCAGCATTTT
CASSKLQGESNQPQHF
>TRBD2|TRBJ2-7|NA|TRBV18|18
TGTGCCAGCTCACCAATTAGAGGGGTAGCGGGGGACAACTACGAGCAGTACTTC
CASSPIRGVAGDNYEQYF
>NA|TRBJ2-7|few|TRBV7-2|12
TGTGCCAGCAGCCCCTTCGGATACGAGCAGTACTTC
CASSPFGYEQYF
>NA|TRBJ2-2|NA|TRBV2|15
TGTGCCACCCTACGGGCAGGAGAGAACACCGGGGAGCTGTTTTTT
CATLRAGENTGELFF
>TRBD1|TRBJ2-5|many|TRBV12-3/TRBV12-4|16
TGTGCCAGCAGTTTATCGGTTACAGGGGGTTGGGAGACCCAGTACTTC
CASSLSVTGGWETQYF
>NA|TRBJ1-4|NA|TRBV6-1|13
TGTGCCAGCGCCCACGCCCGGGATGAAAAACTGTTTTTT
CASAHARDEKLFF
>NA|TRBJ2-4|few|TRBV20-1|14
TGCAGTGCTAGTGCGCAGCTTTACAAAAACATTCAGTACTTC
CSASAQLYKNIQYF